Following are 14 T cell receptor beta chains from one sample sequenced in a study of response to subunit inactivated influenza vaccine. TCRdb re-derived calls from the RT-PCR reads in MiXCR, one entry per CDR3 protein. Among 200,000 to 300,000 distinct CDR3 sequences listed, 10% to 15% were seen once. Here the sequenced sample was non-naive T cells sorted from PBMCs, taken roughly 2 weeks before vaccination. These receptors were obtained from a man aged 45-60 years who received an inactivated influenza vaccine.

The genes are TRBV20-1 and TRBJ1-4; a weak D match, TRBD1 (6 bases). Germline V gene sequence: CDR1 DFQATT, CDR2 SNEGSKA (reference sequence). Trimming removed 5 bases from V and 4 bases from J, with 11 bases in between. The CDR3 totals 13 residues. The CDR3: CSARTAYNEKLFF. The CDR3 DNA follows: TGCAGTGCTCGGACAGCTTATAATGAAAAACTGTTTTTT.

The CDR3 protein is CASSPFTSGPNEQFF. The CDR3 region has the DNA TGTGCCAGCTCACCATTTACTAGCGGGCCTAATGAGCAGTTCTTC. The J gene is TRBJ2-1, the V gene TRBV18; 9 bases fit TRBD2. The V segment lost 2 bases and the J segment 7 bases; nucleotides outside the gene matches: 6. The CDR3 extends over 15 amino acids. Germline lookup yields CDR1 KGHSH and CDR2 LQKENI.

A few counts support this clonotype. The gene calls are TRBV3-1 and TRBJ2-2; D is possibly TRBD2 (5 bases). The V gene lost 4 bases and the J gene lost 4 bases, with 19 bases spanning the gap. Germline-derived CDR1 and CDR2 are LGHDT and YNNKEL (reference sequence). This CDR3 has 17 amino acids. The CDR3 nucleotides read TGTGCCAGCAGCCCCCGTAGCTTTCCTCGGGGCACCGGGGAGCTGTTTTTT. Protein product: CASSPRSFPRGTGELFF.

This chain connects TRBV29-1 to TRBJ1-1; no firm D call. Trimming took 5 bases from V and 1 from J, leaving 8 bases between them. Germline values: CDR1 SQVTM, CDR2 ANQGSEA. This CDR3 region has 12 residues. The CDR3 DNA reads as TGCAGCGTTAAACAGAGGAACACTGAAGCTTTCTTT. Residues: CSVKQRNTEAFF.

V is TRBV7-2 and J is TRBJ2-3; weak D call: TRBD1 (6 bases). The V gene lost 5 bases and the J gene lost 4 bases, with 16 bases spanning the gap. The CDR3 totals 15 residues. Germline values: CDR1 SGHTA, CDR2 FQGNSA. This CDR3 reads CASSGQQGLPDTQYF. In nucleotides, the CDR3 is TGTGCCAGCAGCGGACAACAGGGTCTTCCAGATACGCAGTATTTT.

The chain combines TRBV11-2 with TRBJ2-3, with no clear D. The CDR3 totals 13 residues. V lost 2 bases, J lost 4 bases, and 7 bases lay in between. Germline values: CDR1 SGHAT, CDR2 FQNNGV. CDR3 protein: CASSLSLPDTQYF. In DNA form, the CDR3 reads TGTGCCAGCAGCTTAAGTTTGCCAGATACGCAGTATTTT.

Many counts were recorded for this clonotype. V and J are TRBV12-3 or TRBV12-4 and TRBJ2-1; the match to TRBD2 covers 8 bases. J gave up 9 bases and V 3 bases, and 10 bases lay outside the gene matches. The CDR3 is made up of 15 amino acids. The CDR3 loop reads CASSLSGGGYSEQFF. CDR3 bases: TGTGCCAGCAGTTTGTCGGGGGGGGGATATTCTGAGCAGTTCTTC.

The CDR3 here is CASSRDREGPQHF. CDR3 nucleotides: TGCGCCAGCAGCCGGGACAGGGAAGGGCCCCAGCATTTT. The rearrangement joins TRBV5-1 to TRBJ1-5; 9 bases match TRBD1. CDR3 size: 13 residues. J was trimmed by 9 bases and V by 4 bases; bases with no gene match: 5. Germline CDR1 SGHRS, CDR2 YFSETQ.

With regard to this clonotype: This may be a read error, as it is one base from a much larger clone. V and J are TRBV20-1 and TRBJ2-3, with 10 nucleotides matching TRBD1. The CDR3 loop spans 16 amino acids. V was clipped by 3 bases and J by 5 bases; unmatched bases: 11. The germline V gene encodes CDR1 DFQATT and CDR2 SNEGSKA (reference sequence). CDR3: CSASKLGQGRIDTQYF. CDR3 bases: TGCAGTGCTAGCAAACTGGGACAGGGGCGCATAGATACGCAGTATTTT.

The rearrangement joins TRBV20-1 to TRBJ1-4; D gene uncertain. The length of the CDR3 is 13 residues. Germline V gene data show CDR1 as DFQATT and CDR2 as SNEGSKA (reference sequence). The ends were cut back, 6 bases at V and 7 bases at J, with 15 bases in the middle. The CDR3 loop is CSAASVNGEKLFF. The CDR3 DNA reads TGCAGTGCGGCCTCGGTGAACGGTGAAAAACTGTTTTTT.

The rearrangement joins TRBV12-3 or TRBV12-4 to TRBJ1-3; D is perhaps TRBD1 (5 bases). The CDR3 has 19 residues. V was pared by 3 bases and J by 0 bases, with 21 bases between. CDR3 nucleotide sequence: TGTGCCAGCAGTTTCCGACAAAGGGGAGAATTGAGCTCTGGAAACACCATATATTTT. The encoded protein is CASSFRQRGELSSGNTIYF.

The J gene is TRBJ2-3, the V gene TRBV30; possible D gene TRBD2, 6 bases. This CDR3 spans 15 amino acids. Germline loops: CDR1 GTSNPN, CDR2 SVGIG (reference sequence). V dropped 0 bases and J dropped 6 bases, with 16 bases sitting between them. As DNA, the CDR3 is TGTGCCTGGAGTGTAGGGGCGGGACCTGCGGATACGCAGTATTTT. Protein: CAWSVGAGPADTQYF.

V gene TRBV4-1 combines with J gene TRBJ1-2; D perhaps matches TRBD1 (6 bases). CDR1 is MGHRA and CDR2 is YSYEKL in the germline V gene. The CDR3 is 15 residues long. V lost 2 bases and J 4 bases, leaving 14 bases between the germline ends. CDR3 region: CASSQPSGGFYGYTF. CDR3 sequence (DNA): TGCGCCAGCAGCCAACCTTCGGGGGGCTTCTATGGCTACACCTTC.

This chain joins TRBV3-1 and TRBJ1-2; D perhaps matches TRBD1 (6 bases). CDR1 and CDR2 from the germline V gene are LGHDT and YNNKEL (reference sequence). Trimming took off 1 base at V and 4 bases at J, with 13 bases between the two ends. This CDR3 spans 15 amino acids. CDR3 amino acids: CASSQGLQGPYGYTF. CDR3 DNA sequence: TGTGCCAGCAGCCAAGGTTTACAGGGACCCTATGGCTACACCTTC. The whole variable domain, filled in from reference TRBV3-1 and TRBJ1-2, reads DTAVSQTPKYLVTQMGNDKSIKCEQNLGHDTMYWYKQDSKKFLKIMFSYNNKELIINETVPNRFSPKSPDKAHLNLHINSLELGDSAVYFCASSQGLQGPYGYTFGSGTRLTVV.